This T cell receptor (beta chain) emerged from a study of blood T cells in healthy people across ages. General study results and limits: When one million T cells were used, diversity estimates were thought to be underestimates.

With 5 bases clipped from V and 3 bases from J, the junction kept 8 bases outside the gene matches. Germline CDR1 and CDR2: SGHTA and FQGNSA. There are 15 residues in the CDR3. The sample holds a few counts of this clonotype. Its target is not known. The second PCR ran about 6 to 12 cycles with a sample-barcoded 5' primer and J-beta primers. TCRdb used MiXCR to reprocess the 5' RACE reads, holding one entry per CDR3 protein. Of 1.4 million or so distinct CDR3 sequences listed, about 42% were seen once; the top ten hold around 4%. The chain is built from TRBV7-2 and TRBJ1-1; 8 bases map to TRBD1. The TCR originated in a woman aged 18-29 years in good health. Sample: blood. The CDR3 spells CASSNPGQAHTEAFF. The DNA for the CDR3 is TGTGCCAGCAGCAATCCGGGACAGGCACACACTGAAGCTTTCTTT. Based on the CDR3 plus reference TRBV7-2 and TRBJ1-1, the full variable domain is GAGVSQSPSNKVTEKGKDVELRCDPISGHTALYWYRQSLGQGLEFLIYFQGNSAPDKSGLPSDRFSAERTGGSVSTLTIQRTQQEDSAVYLCASSNPGQAHTEAFFGQGTRLTVV.